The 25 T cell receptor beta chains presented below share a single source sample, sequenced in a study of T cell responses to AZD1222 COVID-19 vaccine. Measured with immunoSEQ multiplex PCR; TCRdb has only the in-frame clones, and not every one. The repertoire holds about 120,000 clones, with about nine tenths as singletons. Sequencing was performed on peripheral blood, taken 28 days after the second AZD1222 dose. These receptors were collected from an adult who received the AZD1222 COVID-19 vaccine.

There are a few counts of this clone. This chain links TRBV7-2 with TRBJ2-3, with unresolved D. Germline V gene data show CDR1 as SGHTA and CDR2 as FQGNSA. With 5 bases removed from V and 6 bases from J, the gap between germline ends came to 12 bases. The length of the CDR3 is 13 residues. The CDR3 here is CASSPRRADTQYF. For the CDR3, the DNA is TGTGCCAGCAGCCCACGTCGTGCGGATACGCAGTATTTT.

CDR3: CASSYGQGRHNEQFF. The CDR3 coding sequence is TGTGCCAGCAGCTACGGACAGGGCCGTCACAATGAGCAGTTCTTC. V usage is TRBV7-3 and J usage is TRBJ2-1, with 8 bases identical to TRBD1. Germline V gene sequence: CDR1 SGHTA, CDR2 FQGTGA. V shed 4 bases, J shed 5 bases, and the junction held 7 bases outside the gene matches. The CDR3 has 15 amino acids.

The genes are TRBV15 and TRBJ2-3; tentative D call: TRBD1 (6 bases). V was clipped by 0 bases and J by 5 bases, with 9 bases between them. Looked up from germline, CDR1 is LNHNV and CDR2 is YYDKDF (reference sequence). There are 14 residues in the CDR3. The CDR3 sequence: CATSRDLGGDTQYF. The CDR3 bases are TGTGCCACCAGCAGAGATCTAGGGGGAGATACGCAGTATTTT.

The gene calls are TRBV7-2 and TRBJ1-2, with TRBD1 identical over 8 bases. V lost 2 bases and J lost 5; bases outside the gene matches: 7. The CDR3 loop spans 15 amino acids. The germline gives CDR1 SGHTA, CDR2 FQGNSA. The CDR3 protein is CASSLHLRQGYGYTF. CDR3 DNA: TGTGCCAGCAGCTTACACCTACGACAGGGGTATGGCTACACCTTC.

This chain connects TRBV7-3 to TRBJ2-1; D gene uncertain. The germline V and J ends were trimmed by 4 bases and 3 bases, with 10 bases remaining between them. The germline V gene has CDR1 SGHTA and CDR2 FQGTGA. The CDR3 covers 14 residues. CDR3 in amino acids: CASSSQTDYNEQFF. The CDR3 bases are TGTGCCAGCAGCTCACAGACTGACTACAATGAGCAGTTCTTC.

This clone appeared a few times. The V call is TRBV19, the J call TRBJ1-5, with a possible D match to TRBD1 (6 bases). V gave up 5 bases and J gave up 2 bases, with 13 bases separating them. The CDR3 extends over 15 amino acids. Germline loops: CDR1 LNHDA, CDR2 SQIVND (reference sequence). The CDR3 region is CASSDAGAGNQPQHF. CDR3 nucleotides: TGTGCCAGTAGTGATGCGGGGGCAGGCAATCAGCCCCAGCATTTT.

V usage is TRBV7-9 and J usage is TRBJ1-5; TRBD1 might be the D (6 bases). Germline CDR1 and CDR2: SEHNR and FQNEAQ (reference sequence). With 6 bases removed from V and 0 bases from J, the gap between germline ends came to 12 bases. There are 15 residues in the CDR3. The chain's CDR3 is CASSHTGYSNQPQHF. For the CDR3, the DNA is TGTGCCAGCAGTCATACAGGGTATAGCAATCAGCCCCAGCATTTT.

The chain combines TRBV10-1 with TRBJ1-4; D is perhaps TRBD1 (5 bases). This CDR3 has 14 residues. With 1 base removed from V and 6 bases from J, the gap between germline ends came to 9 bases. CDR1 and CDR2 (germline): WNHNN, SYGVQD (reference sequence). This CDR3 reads CASSEWRGHEKLFF. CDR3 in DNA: TGCGCCAGCAGTGAGTGGAGGGGCCATGAAAAACTGTTTTTT.

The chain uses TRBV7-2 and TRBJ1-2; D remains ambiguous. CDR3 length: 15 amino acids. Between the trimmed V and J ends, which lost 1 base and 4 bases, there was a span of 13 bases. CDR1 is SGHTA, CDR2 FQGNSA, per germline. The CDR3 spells CASSLGGVPGYGYTF. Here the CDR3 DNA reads TGTGCCAGCAGCTTAGGTGGGGTCCCTGGCTATGGCTACACCTTC.

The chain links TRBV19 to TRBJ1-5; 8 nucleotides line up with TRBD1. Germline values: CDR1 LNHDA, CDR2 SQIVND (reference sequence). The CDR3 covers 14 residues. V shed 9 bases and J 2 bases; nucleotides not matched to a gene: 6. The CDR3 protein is CASEVTGGNQPQHF. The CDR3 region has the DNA TGTGCCAGCGAAGTGACAGGGGGCAATCAGCCCCAGCATTTT.

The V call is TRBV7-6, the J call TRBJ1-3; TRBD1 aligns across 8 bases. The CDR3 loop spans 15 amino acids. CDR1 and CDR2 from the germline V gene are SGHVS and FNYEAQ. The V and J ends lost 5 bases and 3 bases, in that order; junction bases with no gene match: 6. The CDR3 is CASSRGQGVGNTIYF. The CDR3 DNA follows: TGTGCCAGCAGCCGCGGACAGGGCGTTGGAAACACCATATATTTT. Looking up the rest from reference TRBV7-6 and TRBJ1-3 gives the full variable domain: GAGVSQSPRYKVTKRGQDVALRCDPISGHVSLYWYRQALGQGPEFLTYFNYEAQQDKSGLPNDRFSAERPEGSISTLTIQRTEQRDSAMYRCASSRGQGVGNTIYFGEGSWLTVV.

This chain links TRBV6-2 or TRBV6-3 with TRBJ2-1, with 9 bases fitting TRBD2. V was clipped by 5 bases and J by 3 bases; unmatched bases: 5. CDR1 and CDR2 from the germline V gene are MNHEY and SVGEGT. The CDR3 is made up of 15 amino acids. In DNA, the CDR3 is TGTGCCAGCAGTCGAGCGGGGGGAATCTACAATGAGCAGTTCTTC. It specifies CASSRAGGIYNEQFF.

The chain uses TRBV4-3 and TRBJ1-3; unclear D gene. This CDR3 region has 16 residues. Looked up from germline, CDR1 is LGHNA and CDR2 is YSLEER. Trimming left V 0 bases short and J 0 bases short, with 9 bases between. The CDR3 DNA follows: TGCGCCAGCAGCCAAGATTCCGCAGCCTCTGGAAACACCATATATTTT. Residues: CASSQDSAASGNTIYF.

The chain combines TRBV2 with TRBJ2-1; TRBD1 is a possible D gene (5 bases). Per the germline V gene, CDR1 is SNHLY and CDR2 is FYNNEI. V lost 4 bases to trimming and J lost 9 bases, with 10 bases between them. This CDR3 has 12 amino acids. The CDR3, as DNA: TGTGCCAGCAGTGCAGGGTACTCTGAGCAGTTCTTC. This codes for CASSAGYSEQFF.

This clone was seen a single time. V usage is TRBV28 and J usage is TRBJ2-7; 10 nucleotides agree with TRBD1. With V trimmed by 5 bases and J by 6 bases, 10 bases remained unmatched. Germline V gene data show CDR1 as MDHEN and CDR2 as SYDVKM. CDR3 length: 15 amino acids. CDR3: CASSTWTGGMSEQYF. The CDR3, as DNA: TGTGCCAGCAGTACCTGGACAGGGGGAATGAGCGAGCAGTACTTC.

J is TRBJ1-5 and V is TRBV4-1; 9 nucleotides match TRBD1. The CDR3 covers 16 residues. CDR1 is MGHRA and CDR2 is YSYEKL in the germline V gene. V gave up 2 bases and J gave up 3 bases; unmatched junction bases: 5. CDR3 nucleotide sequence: TGCGCCAGCAGCCAAACTACAGGGGGCGTCAATCAGCCCCAGCATTTT. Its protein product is CASSQTTGGVNQPQHF.

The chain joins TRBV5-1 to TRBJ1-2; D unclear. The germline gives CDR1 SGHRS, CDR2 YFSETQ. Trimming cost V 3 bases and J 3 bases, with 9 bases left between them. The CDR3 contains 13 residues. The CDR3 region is CASSYFGDYGYTF. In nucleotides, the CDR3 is TGCGCCAGCAGCTATTTTGGGGACTATGGCTACACCTTC.

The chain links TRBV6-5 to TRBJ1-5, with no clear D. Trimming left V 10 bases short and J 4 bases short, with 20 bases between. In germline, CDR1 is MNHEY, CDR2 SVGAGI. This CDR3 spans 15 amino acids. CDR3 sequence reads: CATSVNHGDNQPQHF. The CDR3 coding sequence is TGTGCCACGTCGGTAAACCACGGGGATAATCAGCCCCAGCATTTT.

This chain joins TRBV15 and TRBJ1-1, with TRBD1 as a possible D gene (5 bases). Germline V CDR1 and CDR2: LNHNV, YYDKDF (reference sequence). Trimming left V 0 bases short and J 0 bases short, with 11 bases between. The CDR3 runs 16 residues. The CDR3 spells CATSRDSWGVNTEAFF. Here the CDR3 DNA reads TGTGCCACCAGCAGAGATTCATGGGGCGTGAACACTGAAGCTTTCTTT.

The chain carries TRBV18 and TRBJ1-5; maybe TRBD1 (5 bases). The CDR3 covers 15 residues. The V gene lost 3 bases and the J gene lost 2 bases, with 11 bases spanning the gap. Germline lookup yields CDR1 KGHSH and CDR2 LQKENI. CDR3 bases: TGTGCCAGCTCACCGGCAGGGATGGGCAATCAGCCCCAGCATTTT. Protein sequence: CASSPAGMGNQPQHF. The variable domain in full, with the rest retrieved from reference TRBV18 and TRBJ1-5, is NAGVMQNPRHLVRRRGQEARLRCSPMKGHSHVYWYRQLPEEGLKFMVYLQKENIIDESGMPKERFSAEFPKEGPSILRIQQVVRGDSAAYFCASSPAGMGNQPQHFGDGTRLSIL.

CDR3 DNA: TGTGCCAGCAGTTTATCACGGGGGTCACCCCTCCACTTT. Translated, it gives CASSLSRGSPLHF. The chain combines TRBV28 with TRBJ1-6, with a tentative D call TRBD1 (5 bases). V lost 1 base, J lost 10 bases, and 8 bases lay in between. Germline CDR1 MDHEN, CDR2 SYDVKM. The CDR3 spans 13 residues.

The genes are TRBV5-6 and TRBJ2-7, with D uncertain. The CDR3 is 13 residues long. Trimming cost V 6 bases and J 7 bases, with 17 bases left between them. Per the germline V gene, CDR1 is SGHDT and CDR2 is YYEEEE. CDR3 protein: CASTPAGIEEQYF. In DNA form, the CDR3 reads TGTGCCAGCACCCCTGCAGGAATCGAAGAGCAGTACTTC.

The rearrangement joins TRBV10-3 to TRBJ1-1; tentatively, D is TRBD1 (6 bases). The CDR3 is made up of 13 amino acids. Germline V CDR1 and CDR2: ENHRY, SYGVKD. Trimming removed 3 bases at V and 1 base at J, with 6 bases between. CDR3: CAISDRGNTEAFF. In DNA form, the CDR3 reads TGTGCCATCAGTGACAGGGGGAACACTGAAGCTTTCTTT.

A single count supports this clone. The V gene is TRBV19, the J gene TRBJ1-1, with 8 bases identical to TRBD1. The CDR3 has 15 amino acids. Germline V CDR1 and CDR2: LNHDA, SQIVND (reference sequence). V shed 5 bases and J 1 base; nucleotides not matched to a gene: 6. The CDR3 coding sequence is TGTGCCAGTAGTGATTGGACAGGGAAGAACACTGAAGCTTTCTTT. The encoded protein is CASSDWTGKNTEAFF.

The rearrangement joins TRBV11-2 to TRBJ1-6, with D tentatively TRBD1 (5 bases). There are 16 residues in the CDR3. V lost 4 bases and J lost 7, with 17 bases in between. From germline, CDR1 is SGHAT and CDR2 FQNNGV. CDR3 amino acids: CASSSEAGVVNSPLHF. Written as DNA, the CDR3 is TGTGCCAGCAGCTCAGAAGCGGGGGTAGTGAATTCACCCCTCCACTTT.